This T cell receptor (beta chain) was profiled in a study of cytotoxic CD8 clonotypes in ibrutinib-treated CLL (dated by TCRdb to about 2021). Turning to the overall study: The cohort was composed of about a dozen relapsed/refractory and approximately 16 treatment-naive patients; IGHV unmutated status was identified in fewer than 18 patients. Partial responses were observed in about 25 patients and complete responses in 2; after a median follow-up of around 68 months, remission was maintained in 14 patients and progression was observed in 12. The response samples were drawn at a median of roughly twelve months into treatment, with a range of about 6 to 36 months. On average, each sample yielded around 250,000 productive templates and 80,000 to 95,000 productive rearrangements. Of the roughly 86 people in the trial, roughly 27 had longitudinal samples available. Cryopreserved peripheral blood mononuclear cells were collected before treatment, at response, and at either disease progression or sustained remission. Every sample from remission and from progressive disease was obtained while the patients were still on ibrutinib. Summary of the overall study and its limitations: Public clonotypes were rare and either shrank or stayed stable during treatment, and the rise in clonality at ibrutinib response reflected expansion of private clonotypes. Baseline clonality was found to be higher than that of age-matched healthy donors and was strongly correlated with circulating CD8+ T-cell counts. Sampling times were not matched between sustained-remission and progressing patients, and lymph node repertoires were not studied. Clonality increased at ibrutinib response, stayed stable in sustained remission, and fell back toward baseline at progression.

This clone was found a few times. Its antigen is not yet known. Per-nucleotide qualities are absent, and no much larger clonotype sits a single base away. The goal of deep resolution MiSeq sequencing was a depth between 1 in 1 million and 1 in 200,000 T cells, and coverage averaged 10x per clonotype. The immunoSEQ hsTCRB Kit was used to generate the TCR beta libraries. As for how the authors treated the data: ImmunoSEQ Data Assistant and ImmunoSEQ Analyzer were used for data analysis, and V, D and J genes were assigned according to IMGT definitions. Clonality, which ranges from 0 to 1, was calculated as one minus the normalized Shannon entropy of productive rearrangement frequencies. Only overrepresented clonotypes making up at least 0.05% of the repertoire of each patient were included in the public clonotype analysis. About twelve repertoires from age-matched healthy donors, obtained from immuneACCESS, served as clonality controls. As stored in TCRdb, this immuneACCESS dataset retains in-frame rearrangements with V and J assigned. A fraction of the clones does not appear; measured against another copy, unresolved V genes explain less than half of the discrepancy, and the remainder lacks a known reason. From that table come the V and J calls and clone size; the DNA was used to work out D and trimming. In all, the sample holds 150,000 to 200,000 clones, and roughly 88% of those were seen once. The ten largest make up about 3% of the sample.

The meaning of the sample's time point label: progressive disease on ibrutinib. For TCR beta library preparation, approximately 2 micrograms of genomic DNA were extracted from the cryopreserved PBMCs. Longitudinal blood samples from CLL patients on ibrutinib monotherapy underwent high-throughput TCR beta sequencing. The patients were enrolled in a single-center, open-label phase 2 trial of ibrutinib monotherapy. The germline V gene supplies CDR1 SGHRS and CDR2 YFSETQ. Trimming leaves V shorter by 4 bases and J shorter by 9 bases, with the junction holding 9 bases beyond the gene matches. Inclusive of the bounding cysteine and phenylalanine, the CDR3 is 14 residues long. The only DNA kept is the CDR3, 42 bases in frame from the first base.

Recombination joined TRBV5-1 with TRBJ1-4; 7 central nucleotides agree with TRBD1. This specimen was PBMCs, taken at disease progression, from a patient treated with ibrutinib. This sequence was found in a human donor with chronic lymphocytic leukemia. Here the CDR3 is given as CASSPQTGAQKLFF. In nucleotide form, the sequence is TGCGCCAGCAGCCCTCAAACAGGGGCTCAAAAACTGTTTTTT.